One and the same sample provided the 18 T cell receptor beta chains below, sequenced in a study of response to subunit inactivated influenza vaccine. TCRdb reprocessed the RT-PCR reads with MiXCR, giving one entry per CDR3 protein. The sample consists of 180,000 or so distinct CDR3 sequences, more than 10% of them appearing once. These records were also assigned to another study, of T cells expressing NK-cell markers. That paper states: The TCR beta cDNA came from 5'RACE template switching with UMIs.

This specimen was CD8+ T cells sorted from PBMCs, taken roughly 12 days after vaccination. Source of these receptors: a middle-aged man who received an inactivated influenza vaccine.

This chain connects TRBV10-3 to TRBJ1-2; 8 nucleotides match TRBD1. The V and J ends lost 10 bases and 0 bases, in that order; junction bases with no gene match: 10. From germline, CDR1 is ENHRY and CDR2 SYGVKD. The CDR3 consists of 15 residues. The chain's CDR3 is CANSPGQGANYGYTF. DNA for the CDR3: TGTGCCAACTCACCCGGACAGGGTGCTAACTATGGCTACACCTTC.

The J gene is TRBJ2-5, the V gene TRBV6-1; D might be TRBD2 (6 bases). The CDR3 is 13 residues long. The V and J ends lost 4 bases and 2 bases respectively, with 8 bases between them. The germline V gene encodes CDR1 MNHNS and CDR2 SASEGT. DNA for the CDR3: TGTGCCAGCAGTGCCCGGGAGCAAGAGACCCAGTACTTC. As protein: CASSAREQETQYF.

The DNA of the CDR3 is TGTGCCAGCAGGCCAACGGGGAATACTGAAGCTTTCTTT. Encoded protein: CASRPTGNTEAFF. The chain uses TRBV12-3 or TRBV12-4 and TRBJ1-1; D gene unclear. The V end was cut by 6 bases, the J end by 5 bases, with 13 bases between. The CDR3 has 13 amino acids.

The table lists this clonotype with many counts. The V and J genes are TRBV12-3 or TRBV12-4 and TRBJ2-5, with D unresolved. The CDR3 length is 14 residues. With 2 bases removed from V and 1 base from J, the gap between germline ends came to 8 bases. CDR3 sequence (DNA): TGTGCCAGCAGTTTAATCACAGTCCAAGAGACCCAGTACTTC. Its translation: CASSLITVQETQYF.

This clonotype was found a few times. The V and J genes are TRBV24-1 and TRBJ2-1, with 8 bases matching TRBD2. This CDR3 comprises 14 residues. After removal of 0 bases from V and 14 bases from J, the junction contained 8 bases not matched to a gene. Germline V CDR1 and CDR2: KGHDR, SFDVKD. CDR3 loop: CATSDLESGRRKFF. For the CDR3, the DNA is TGTGCCACCAGTGATTTGGAGAGCGGGAGAAGGAAGTTCTTC.

This clonotype was seen only a few times. The chain carries TRBV4-3 and TRBJ2-7; 10 bases are shared with TRBD2. Germline assignment: CDR1 LGHNA and CDR2 YSLEER. The CDR3 is 16 residues long. The trim removed 4 bases at V and 4 bases at J, leaving 10 bases unmatched. The CDR3 DNA reads TGCGCCAGCAGCCCAACGGGGCTAGCGGGAGTATACGAGCAGTACTTC. It specifies CASSPTGLAGVYEQYF.

The chain combines TRBV6-1 with TRBJ1-5; no reliable D call. Trimming removed 10 bases at V and 2 bases at J, with 15 bases between. This CDR3 is built from 14 residues. Germline V gene sequence: CDR1 MNHNS, CDR2 SASEGT. CDR3 nucleotides: TGTGCCACCTCACCGGGCGGGGGCAATCAGCCCCAGCATTTT. It is translated as CATSPGGGNQPQHF.

This clonotype was found many times. V gene TRBV28 combines with J gene TRBJ1-5; 10 positions match TRBD1. This CDR3 contains 16 residues. CDR1 is MDHEN, CDR2 SYDVKM, per germline. Unmatched junction bases numbered 5, after V lost 1 base and J lost 5 bases. CDR3 sequence reads: CASSLSTGGIDQPQHF. CDR3 coding DNA: TGTGCCAGCAGTTTATCGACAGGGGGCATAGATCAGCCCCAGCATTTT. Variable domain in full (rest from reference TRBV28 and TRBJ1-5): DVKVTQSSRYLVKRTGEKVFLECVQDMDHENMFWYRQDPGLGLRLIYFSYDVKMKEKGDIPEGYSVSREKKERFSLILESASTNQTSMYLCASSLSTGGIDQPQHFGDGTRLSIL.

This clonotype has ten or more counts. The chain combines TRBV11-2 with TRBJ2-5; TRBD1 or TRBD2 may be the D gene (5 bases each). V was pared by 4 bases and J by 3 bases, with 15 bases between. From germline, CDR1 is SGHAT and CDR2 FQNNGV. The CDR3 spans 15 residues. CDR3 DNA sequence: TGTGCCAGCAGCTCAACCGGGACCCATAAAGAGACCCAGTACTTC. This gives the protein CASSSTGTHKETQYF.

This chain joins TRBV9 and TRBJ2-5, with D possibly TRBD2 on 5 matching bases. The germline CDR1 and CDR2 sequences are SGDLS and YYNGEE. V lost 2 bases, J lost 7 bases, and 9 bases lay in between. CDR3 length equals 12 residues. The CDR3 sequence is CASSVAAGTQYF. Here the CDR3 DNA reads TGTGCCAGCAGCGTCGCGGCGGGGACCCAGTACTTC.

This chain links TRBV6-1 with TRBJ2-1, with a weak D call TRBD2 (6 bases). Trimming cost V 8 bases and J 2 bases, with 13 bases left between them. From germline, CDR1 is MNHNS and CDR2 SASEGT. This CDR3 spans 14 amino acids. The DNA of the CDR3 is TGTGCCAGCGCGGGACCGGGGCCCTACAATGAGCAGTTCTTC. It yields the protein CASAGPGPYNEQFF.

This clonotype came up many times. The genes are TRBV7-8 and TRBJ1-1, with D maybe TRBD1 (5 bases). V shed 1 base and J shed 3 bases, with 9 bases lying between them. CDR3 length equals 14 residues. In germline, CDR1 is SGHVS, CDR2 FQNEAQ. Here the CDR3 reads CASSLGTLYTEAFF. In DNA form, the CDR3 reads TGTGCCAGCAGCTTAGGGACACTCTACACTGAAGCTTTCTTT.

J is TRBJ2-1 and V is TRBV7-6, with 11 bases identical to TRBD2. The CDR3 runs to 20 residues. The germline V gene encodes CDR1 SGHVS and CDR2 FNYEAQ. Trimming cost V 2 bases and J 1 base; bases outside gene matches: 13. CDR3 sequence: CASSLPAPLAGDASYNEQFF. CDR3 nucleotide sequence: TGTGCCAGCAGCTTACCCGCCCCACTAGCGGGAGACGCTTCCTACAATGAGCAGTTCTTC.

There are a few counts of this clonotype. The chain uses TRBV27 and TRBJ2-7; tentative D call: TRBD2 (5 bases). Germline CDR1 MNHEY, CDR2 SMNVEV (reference sequence). The CDR3 loop spans 12 amino acids. Trimming took off 9 bases at V and 7 bases at J, with 16 bases between the two ends. The CDR3 DNA is TGTGCCAGTGGGGAGCCAGTAAAGGAGCAGTACTTC. It specifies CASGEPVKEQYF.

This clonotype has a handful of counts. The CDR3 DNA sequence: TGTGCCAGCAGTCCGATCCTAGCGGGGGACGAGCAGTACTTC. This sequence encodes CASSPILAGDEQYF. V usage is TRBV12-3 or TRBV12-4 and J usage is TRBJ2-7; 10 nucleotides line up with TRBD2. The CDR3 is 14 residues long. V lost 5 bases, J lost 5 bases, and 6 bases stayed unmatched.

This chain connects TRBV7-2 to TRBJ2-3, with 12 bases matching TRBD1. The trim removed 4 bases at V and 6 bases at J, leaving 5 bases unmatched. The CDR3 loop spans 15 amino acids. Per the germline V gene, CDR1 is SGHTA and CDR2 is FQGNSA. CDR3 in amino acids: CASSWGTGGVDTQYF. In nucleotides, the CDR3 is TGTGCCAGCAGCTGGGGGACAGGGGGCGTCGATACGCAGTATTTT.

This clonotype appeared a few times. This rearrangement joins TRBV30 to TRBJ1-5; 7 bases fit TRBD1. The length of the CDR3 is 16 residues. V lost 3 bases and J lost 4; bases outside the gene matches: 12. Germline V gene sequence: CDR1 GTSNPN, CDR2 SVGIG (reference sequence). The CDR3 region is CAWRAGGHKKNQPQHF. The CDR3 bases are TGTGCCTGGAGAGCAGGGGGACATAAAAAAAATCAGCCCCAGCATTTT.

The gene calls are TRBV2 and TRBJ1-2; 8 positions agree with TRBD1. This CDR3 is 14 amino acids long. The V gene end was trimmed by 5 bases and the J gene end by 4 bases; junction bases not matched to a gene: 6. The germline CDR1 and CDR2 sequences are SNHLY and FYNNEI. CDR3 sequence (DNA): TGTGCCAGCAGTTACAGGGGGATAGGCTATGGCTACACCTTC. Protein product: CASSYRGIGYGYTF.